The TCR beta chain under discussion was sequenced for a study of T-cell memory formation after mild COVID-19. Looking at the study overall: Clustering of TCRs was largely donor specific. Study results and caveats: Later expanders leaned toward CD4+, whereas clones contracting from day 15 to 85 were balanced CD4/CD8.

The CDR3 is made up of 15 amino acids. The junction had 12 bases not matched to a gene; V was cut back by 5 bases and J by 8 bases. Germline V gene lookup returns CDR1 DFQATT and CDR2 SNEGSKA (reference sequence). TCRdb used MiXCR to reprocess the 5' RACE reads, holding one entry per CDR3 protein. The sample includes 300,000 to 350,000 distinct CDR3 sequences, roughly an eighth of them seen just once. This clonotype was observed a handful of times. Its antigen is unknown. The chain combines TRBV20-1 with TRBJ2-1; the match to TRBD2 covers 10 bases. This clonotype originated in a young man who had mild COVID-19 (a few samples of this study predate the infection). Cell type and time point are not known. The sample was PBMCs or a T cell subset sorted from them (not recorded which). The CDR3 reads CSALQLAGTVDEQFF. The CDR3 nucleotides read TGCAGTGCTCTTCAACTAGCGGGGACGGTGGATGAGCAGTTCTTC.